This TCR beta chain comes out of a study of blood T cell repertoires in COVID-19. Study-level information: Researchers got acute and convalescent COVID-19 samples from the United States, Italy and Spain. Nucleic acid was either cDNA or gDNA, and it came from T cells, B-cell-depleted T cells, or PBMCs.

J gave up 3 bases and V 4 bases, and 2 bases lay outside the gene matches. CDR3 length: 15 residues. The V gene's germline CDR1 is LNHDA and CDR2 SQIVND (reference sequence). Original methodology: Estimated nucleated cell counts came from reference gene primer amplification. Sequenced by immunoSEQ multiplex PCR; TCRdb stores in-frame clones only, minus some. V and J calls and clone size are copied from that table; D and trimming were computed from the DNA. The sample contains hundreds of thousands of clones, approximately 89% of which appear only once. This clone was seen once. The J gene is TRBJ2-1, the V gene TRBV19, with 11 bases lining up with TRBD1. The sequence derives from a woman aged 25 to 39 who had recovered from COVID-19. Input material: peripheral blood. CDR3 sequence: CASSTGTGGYNEQFF. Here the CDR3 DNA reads TGTGCCAGTAGTACCGGGACAGGGGGCTACAATGAGCAGTTCTTC.